What follows describes a single T cell receptor (beta chain). Its target is not known. The data derive from a study of T cells in Graves' hyperthyroidism and ophthalmopathy. Study-wide results and caveats: Most clonotypes that expanded in the thyroid above 0.001 also showed up in blood.

A Clinical Activity Score of at least 3, a NOSPECS grade of at least 4 and a duration under 3 months were recorded in the ophthalmopathy patients. CDR1 LGHDT and CDR2 YNNKEL come from the germline V gene (reference sequence). The CDR3 is made up of 15 amino acids. Trimming removed 0 bases at V and 1 base at J, with 7 bases between. Amplified regions were TCR beta CDR3 sequences from RNA transcripts. The HTBI primer set drove a first-round RT-PCR of the TCR CDR3. TCRdb reprocessed the multiplex PCR reads with MiXCR, giving one entry per CDR3 protein. The sample lists about 500,000 distinct CDR3 sequences, 17% occurring once.

The receptor was isolated from a young woman with Graves' ophthalmopathy. V is TRBV3-1 and J is TRBJ1-3; D not resolved. The specimen sequenced was blood. The CDR3 reads CASSQEGLSGNTIYF. CDR3 in DNA: TGTGCCAGCAGCCAAGAAGGACTTTCTGGAAACACCATATATTTT.